This entry lists 25 T cell receptor beta chains sequenced from one sample in a study of blood T cell repertoires in COVID-19. Assay used: immunoSEQ multiplex PCR; TCRdb lists only in-frame clones, some missing. Of roughly 670,000 clones in the sample, approximately 90% were seen once. Sequencing used peripheral blood. Receptors originate from a woman between 18 and 29 years old with acute or convalescent COVID-19.

This clone came up a few times. The V call is TRBV5-1, the J call TRBJ1-6; 8 bases fit TRBD1. This CDR3 region has 14 residues. V dropped 7 bases and J dropped 14; count of bases not matched to a gene: 14. CDR1 is SGHRS, CDR2 YFSETQ, per germline. The CDR3 DNA reads as TGCGCCAGCCCCACGTTCGGACAGGGTCCGGCCCTCCACTTT. Its protein is CASPTFGQGPALHF.

This clone was counted between two and nine times. V gene TRBV6-1 combines with J gene TRBJ1-2; D is unresolved. In germline, CDR1 is MNHNS, CDR2 SASEGT. V shed 3 bases and J shed 2 bases, with 19 bases lying between them. CDR3 size: 17 residues. CDR3 nucleotides: TGTGCCAGCAGTGATGGGCAGATCCCTTTGTCAAACTATGGCTACACCTTC. Translation gives CASSDGQIPLSNYGYTF.

This clone has a handful of counts. This rearrangement joins TRBV19 to TRBJ1-1; 7 positions match TRBD1. In germline, CDR1 is LNHDA, CDR2 SQIVND (reference sequence). V lost 4 bases to trimming and J lost 0 bases; unmatched junction nucleotides: 5. The CDR3 is 15 amino acids. As DNA, the CDR3 is TGTGCCAGTAGTAAACGGACAGGACTGAACACTGAAGCTTTCTTT. Translated: CASSKRTGLNTEAFF.

The CDR3 reads CASSPTRQGSDEQYF. Here the CDR3 DNA reads TGTGCCAGCAGCCCTACCAGACAGGGCTCGGACGAGCAGTACTTC. This chain connects TRBV7-9 to TRBJ2-7; 7 nucleotides align to TRBD1. The CDR3 contains 15 residues. Germline lookup yields CDR1 SEHNR and CDR2 FQNEAQ (reference sequence). Trimming removed 5 bases from V and 5 bases from J; junction bases left unmatched: 12.

The chain recombines TRBV24-1 with TRBJ2-7; D is perhaps TRBD2 (5 bases). This CDR3 is built from 11 residues. Trimming shortened V by 3 bases and J by 10 bases, and 9 bases separated the two germline ends. Germline values: CDR1 KGHDR, CDR2 SFDVKD. CDR3 DNA: TGTGCCACCAGTGATACGGGGTACCAGTACTTC. It yields the protein CATSDTGYQYF.

This chain links TRBV9 with TRBJ2-3, with 7 bases that match TRBD2. This CDR3 is built from 15 residues. J lost 0 bases, V lost 0 bases, and 1 base had no gene match. CDR1 SGDLS and CDR2 YYNGEE come from the germline V gene. The CDR3 spells CASSVELASTDTQYF. DNA of the CDR3: TGTGCCAGCAGCGTAGAACTAGCGAGCACAGATACGCAGTATTTT.

The chain is built from TRBV6-1 and TRBJ2-5, with a tentative D call TRBD2 (6 bases). The germline gives CDR1 MNHNS, CDR2 SASEGT. The ends were cut back, 3 bases at V and 2 bases at J, with 13 bases in the middle. This CDR3 region has 15 residues. CDR3 DNA sequence: TGTGCCAGCAGTGAGGAGTCCGGGAGACAAGAGACCCAGTACTTC. It codes for CASSEESGRQETQYF.

This chain uses TRBV24-1 with TRBJ1-3, with D hard to call. V was pared by 2 bases and J by 2 bases, with 12 bases between. The CDR3 is made up of 16 amino acids. The germline gives CDR1 KGHDR, CDR2 SFDVKD. The CDR3 bases are TGTGCCACCAGTGATTCTTCGGACTCCCCTGGAAACACCATATATTTT. This encodes CATSDSSDSPGNTIYF.

The chain employs TRBV30 and TRBJ1-2; no firm D call. The V gene lost 0 bases and the J gene lost 8 bases, with 16 bases spanning the gap. Per germline, CDR1 GTSNPN and CDR2 SVGIG (reference sequence). The CDR3 runs to 14 residues. CDR3: CAWSVSSGGGGYTF. CDR3 bases: TGTGCCTGGAGTGTAAGTTCTGGAGGCGGGGGCTACACCTTC.

The chain uses TRBV21-1 and TRBJ1-1; the table assigns TRBD1, which was not confirmed against the DNA. TRBV21-1 is tagged as a pseudogene. CDR3 size: 15 residues. CDR3 nucleotide sequence: TGTGCCAGCACCGTAGGGGGCCGCATGAACACTGAAGCTTTCTTT. This encodes CASTVGGRMNTEAFF.

This clone was found once. The genes are TRBV12-3 or TRBV12-4 and TRBJ1-2; D not resolved. The CDR3 has 11 residues. V lost 10 bases and J 8 bases, leaving 14 bases between the germline ends. DNA for the CDR3: TGTGCCACGGCAGGCTTTTTGGGCTACACCTTC. Amino acid sequence: CATAGFLGYTF.

This sequence joins TRBV5-1 and TRBJ2-3; 11 bases are a match to TRBD2. CDR1 and CDR2 (germline): SGHRS, YFSETQ. The CDR3 totals 16 residues. V was clipped by 3 bases and J by 2 bases; unmatched bases: 5. As DNA, the CDR3 is TGCGCCAGCAGCTCCAGACTAGCGGGGTCCACAGATACGCAGTATTTT. Protein sequence: CASSSRLAGSTDTQYF.

This chain connects TRBV6-6 to TRBJ1-1; the D gene is possibly TRBD1 (5 bases). Per the germline V gene, CDR1 is MNHNY and CDR2 is SVGAGI (reference sequence). The V gene lost 6 bases and the J gene lost 2 bases, with 10 bases spanning the gap. The CDR3 consists of 13 residues. CDR3: CASSPGTNTEAFF. Here the CDR3 DNA reads TGTGCCAGCAGCCCCGGGACTAACACTGAAGCTTTCTTT.

The V call is TRBV7-6, the J call TRBJ2-1; D perhaps matches TRBD2 (5 bases). This CDR3 spans 16 amino acids. The germline V gene has CDR1 SGHVS and CDR2 FNYEAQ. Trimming removed 0 bases at V and 2 bases at J, with 11 bases between. CDR3: CASSLAPPGTYNEQFF. CDR3 DNA: TGTGCCAGCAGCTTAGCCCCCCCGGGGACCTACAATGAGCAGTTCTTC.

On this clone itself: Other DNA sequences in this sample translate to the same CDR3. The chain employs TRBV3-1 (or the pseudogene TRBV3-2) and TRBJ1-5; D is uncertain. Germline V lookup: CDR1 LGHDT, CDR2 YNNKEL (reference sequence). V lost 0 bases and J lost 4, with 7 bases in between. The CDR3 totals 14 residues. Here the CDR3 reads CASSQDRGNQPQHF. The DNA for the CDR3 is TGTGCCAGCAGCCAAGATAGAGGGAATCAGCCCCAGCATTTT.

The chain has TRBV18 and TRBJ2-7; 7 bases line up with TRBD1. The CDR3 loop spans 18 amino acids. The V gene's germline CDR1 is KGHSH and CDR2 LQKENI. The junction had 13 bases not matched to a gene; V was cut back by 0 bases and J by 2 bases. The CDR3 DNA is TGTGCCAGCTCACCACCGAGACAGGGTTTTTTGCCTCCCTACGAGCAGTACTTC. Protein sequence: CASSPPRQGFLPPYEQYF.

The chain carries TRBV7-2 and TRBJ1-3; no firm D call. Germline CDR1 reads SGHTA; CDR2 reads FQGNSA. The V end lost 0 bases, the J end lost 0 bases, and 15 bases lay between the germline ends. There are 18 residues in the CDR3. Here the CDR3 reads CASSLAGGVAYSGNTIYF. The CDR3 DNA reads TGTGCCAGCAGCTTAGCTGGTGGTGTAGCCTACTCTGGAAACACCATATATTTT.

The genes are TRBV5-3 and TRBJ2-3; TRBD2 agrees at 12 bases. TRBV5-3 is classed as an ORF, of uncertain function. Germline trimming cut 4 bases from V and 2 bases from J; bases unmatched to any gene: 2. CDR3 size: 15 residues. The DNA of the CDR3 is TGTGCCAGAAGCCGGACTAGCGGGGTCACAGATACGCAGTATTTT. This sequence encodes CARSRTSGVTDTQYF.

The CDR3 sequence is CASRGLSGRGYTF. CDR3 sequence (DNA): TGTGCCAGCAGGGGCCTCTCAGGTCGCGGCTACACCTTC. This sequence joins TRBV6-5 and TRBJ1-2; D gene unclear. The germline V and J ends were trimmed by 6 bases and 8 bases, with 16 bases remaining between them. The CDR3 consists of 13 residues. CDR1 and CDR2 from the germline V gene are MNHEY and SVGAGI.

This chain connects TRBV20-1 to TRBJ2-7, with TRBD2 as a possible D gene (6 bases). The CDR3 runs 14 residues. Per germline, CDR1 DFQATT and CDR2 SNEGSKA (reference sequence). V dropped 3 bases and J dropped 3 bases, with 15 bases sitting between them. The CDR3 protein is CSASTPGGGYEQYF. In DNA, the CDR3 is TGCAGTGCTAGTACGCCCGGGGGTGGCTACGAGCAGTACTTC.

The gene calls are TRBV5-1 and TRBJ2-3; 9 nucleotides line up with TRBD2. With V trimmed by 1 base and J by 1 base, 7 bases remained unmatched. Germline V gene data show CDR1 as SGHRS and CDR2 as YFSETQ. The CDR3 runs to 17 residues. The CDR3 spells CASSLYLAGFGTDTQYF. The CDR3 nucleotides read TGCGCCAGCAGCTTGTACCTAGCGGGGTTTGGCACAGATACGCAGTATTTT. Supplemented by reference TRBV5-1 and TRBJ2-3, the full variable domain reads KAGVTQTPRYLIKTRGQQVTLSCSPISGHRSVSWYQQTPGQGLQFLFEYFSETQRNKGNFPGRFSGRQFSNSRSEMNVSTLELGDSALYLCASSLYLAGFGTDTQYFGPGTRLTVL.

This clone was recorded once. The chain combines TRBV7-9 with TRBJ2-2; tentatively, D is TRBD1 (7 bases). The CDR3 runs to 13 residues. Germline loops: CDR1 SEHNR, CDR2 FQNEAQ (reference sequence). The V end lost 8 bases, the J end lost 4 bases, and 11 bases lay between the germline ends. The DNA of the CDR3 is TGTGCCAGCCGTCAGGGGGGCACCGGGGAGCTGTTTTTT. Translation gives CASRQGGTGELFF.

The J gene is TRBJ2-2, the V gene TRBV7-2, with 7 bases lining up with TRBD1. Germline V CDR1 and CDR2: SGHTA, FQGNSA. The V and J ends lost 5 bases and 3 bases, in that order; junction bases with no gene match: 9. This CDR3 is built from 16 residues. In DNA, the CDR3 is TGTGCCAGCAGCACCAGAGGGGGCGTAGACACCGGGGAGCTGTTTTTT. Protein sequence: CASSTRGGVDTGELFF.

The CDR3 here is CASSLAWLNYGYTF. The DNA of the CDR3 is TGTGCCAGCAGCTTAGCGTGGCTTAACTATGGCTACACCTTC. The chain employs TRBV7-9 and TRBJ1-2; the D is unclear. This CDR3 is built from 14 residues. Germline V gene sequence: CDR1 SEHNR, CDR2 FQNEAQ (reference sequence). With 0 bases removed from V and 1 base from J, the gap between germline ends came to 6 bases.

The chain recombines TRBV6-5 with TRBJ1-4, with D perhaps TRBD1 (5 bases). The CDR3 extends over 14 amino acids. With 10 bases removed from V and 8 bases from J, the gap between germline ends came to 20 bases. Germline loops: CDR1 MNHEY, CDR2 SVGAGI. The CDR3 bases are TGTGCCACCCGATTTGAGTCAGGGCGAGAAAAACTGTTTTTT. Translated: CATRFESGREKLFF.